This T cell receptor beta chain derives from a study of blood T cell repertoires in COVID-19. The wider study: Nucleic acid was either cDNA or gDNA, and it came from T cells, B-cell-depleted T cells, or PBMCs.

The authors' processing: Cell counts per sample came from amplifying reference gene primers. Method: immunoSEQ multiplex PCR; TCRdb's copy keeps in-frame clones and lacks some. That table is the source of V, J and clone size, and D and trimming were worked out from the DNA. The sample records roughly 260,000 clones, 85% to 90% being singletons. The CDR3 runs 15 residues. CDR1 is MNHEY, CDR2 SVGAGI, per germline. J gave up 5 bases and V 5 bases, and 6 bases lay outside the gene matches. The clonotype was recovered from a middle-aged woman with acute or convalescent COVID-19. The chain joins TRBV6-5 to TRBJ2-1; 10 bases are a match to TRBD2. The sample consisted of peripheral blood. The CDR3 coding sequence is TGTGCCAGCAGTCCCGAGCGGGGGGGACACAATGAGCAGTTCTTC. Residues: CASSPERGGHNEQFF.